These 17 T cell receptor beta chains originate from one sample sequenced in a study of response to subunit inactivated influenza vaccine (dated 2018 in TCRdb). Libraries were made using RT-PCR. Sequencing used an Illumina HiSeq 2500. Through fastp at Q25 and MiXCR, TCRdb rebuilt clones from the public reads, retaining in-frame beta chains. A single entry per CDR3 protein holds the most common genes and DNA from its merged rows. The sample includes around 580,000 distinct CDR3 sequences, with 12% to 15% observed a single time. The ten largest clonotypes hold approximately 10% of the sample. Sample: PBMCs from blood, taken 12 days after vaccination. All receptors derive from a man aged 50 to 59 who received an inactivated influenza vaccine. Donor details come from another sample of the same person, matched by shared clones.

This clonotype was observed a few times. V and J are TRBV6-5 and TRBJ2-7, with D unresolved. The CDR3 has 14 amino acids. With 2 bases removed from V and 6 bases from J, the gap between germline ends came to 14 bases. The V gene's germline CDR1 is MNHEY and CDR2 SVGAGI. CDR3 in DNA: TGTGCCAGCAGTTACGGACCTTCCCGCTTCGAGCAGTACTTC. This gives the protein CASSYGPSRFEQYF.

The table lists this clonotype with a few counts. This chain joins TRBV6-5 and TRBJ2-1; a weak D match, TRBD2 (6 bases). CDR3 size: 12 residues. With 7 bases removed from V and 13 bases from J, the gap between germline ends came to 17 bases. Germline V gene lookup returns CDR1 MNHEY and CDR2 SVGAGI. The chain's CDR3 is CASTDSGSGQFF. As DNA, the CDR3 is TGTGCCAGCACCGACTCCGGGAGCGGTCAGTTCTTC.

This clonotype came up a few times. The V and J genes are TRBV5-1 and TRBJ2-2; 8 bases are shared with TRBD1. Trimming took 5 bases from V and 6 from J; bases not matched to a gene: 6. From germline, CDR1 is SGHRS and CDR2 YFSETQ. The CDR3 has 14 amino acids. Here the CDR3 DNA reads TGCGCCAGCAGAGGACAGGGTATGTCCGGGGAGCTGTTTTTT. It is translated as CASRGQGMSGELFF.

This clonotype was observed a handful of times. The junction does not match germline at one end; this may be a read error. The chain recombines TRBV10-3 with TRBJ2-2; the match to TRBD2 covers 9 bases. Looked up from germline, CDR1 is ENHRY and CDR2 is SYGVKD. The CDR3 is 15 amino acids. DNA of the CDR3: TGTGCCACCAGTAACGGCGGGAGGGCCACCGGGGAGCTGTTTTTT. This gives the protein CATSNGGRATGELFF.

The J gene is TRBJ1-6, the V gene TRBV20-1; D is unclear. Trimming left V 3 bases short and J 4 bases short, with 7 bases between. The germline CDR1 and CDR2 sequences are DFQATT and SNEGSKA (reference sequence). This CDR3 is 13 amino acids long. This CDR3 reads CSASWGYNSPLHF. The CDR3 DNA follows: TGCAGTGCTAGTTGGGGATATAATTCACCCCTCCACTTT.

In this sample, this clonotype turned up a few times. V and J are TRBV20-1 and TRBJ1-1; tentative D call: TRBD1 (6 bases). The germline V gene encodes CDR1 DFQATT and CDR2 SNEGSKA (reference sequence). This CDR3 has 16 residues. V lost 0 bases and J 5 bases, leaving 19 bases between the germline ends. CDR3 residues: CSARDETGMSGTEAFF. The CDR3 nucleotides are TGCAGTGCTAGAGACGAAACAGGGATGAGTGGGACTGAAGCTTTCTTT.

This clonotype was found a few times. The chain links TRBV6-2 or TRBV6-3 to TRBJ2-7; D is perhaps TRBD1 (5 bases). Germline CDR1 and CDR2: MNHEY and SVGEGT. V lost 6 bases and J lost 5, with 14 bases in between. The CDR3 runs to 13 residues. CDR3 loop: CASRATRVDEQYF. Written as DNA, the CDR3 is TGTGCCAGCAGAGCGACCAGGGTAGACGAGCAGTACTTC.

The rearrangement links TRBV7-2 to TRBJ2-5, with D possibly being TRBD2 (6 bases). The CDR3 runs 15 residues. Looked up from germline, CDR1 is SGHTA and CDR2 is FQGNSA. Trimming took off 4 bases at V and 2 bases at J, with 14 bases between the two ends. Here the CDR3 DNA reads TGTGCCAGCAGCTCATGGGGACTTTATCAAGAGACCCAGTACTTC. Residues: CASSSWGLYQETQYF. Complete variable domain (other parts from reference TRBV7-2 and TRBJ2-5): GAGVSQSPSNKVTEKGKDVELRCDPISGHTALYWYRQSLGQGLEFLIYFQGNSAPDKSGLPSDRFSAERTGGSVSTLTIQRTQQEDSAVYLCASSSWGLYQETQYFGPGTRLLVL.

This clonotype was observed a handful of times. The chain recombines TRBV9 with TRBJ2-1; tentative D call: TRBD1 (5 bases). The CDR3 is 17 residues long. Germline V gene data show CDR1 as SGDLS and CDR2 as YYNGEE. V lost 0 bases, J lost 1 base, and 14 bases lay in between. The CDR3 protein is CASSVEMGRRSYNEQFF. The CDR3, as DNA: TGTGCCAGCAGCGTAGAGATGGGGCGGCGATCCTACAATGAGCAGTTCTTC. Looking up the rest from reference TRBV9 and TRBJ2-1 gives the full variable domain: DSGVTQTPKHLITATGQRVTLRCSPRSGDLSVYWYQQSLDQGLQFLIQYYNGEERAKGNILERFSAQQFPDLHSELNLSSLELGDSALYFCASSVEMGRRSYNEQFFGPGTRLTVL.

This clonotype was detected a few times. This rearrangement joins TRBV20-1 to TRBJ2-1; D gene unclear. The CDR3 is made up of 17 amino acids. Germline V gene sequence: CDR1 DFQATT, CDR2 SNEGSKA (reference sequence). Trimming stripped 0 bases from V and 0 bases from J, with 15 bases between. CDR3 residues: CSARDRVRENSYNEQFF. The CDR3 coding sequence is TGCAGTGCTAGAGATCGTGTTAGAGAGAACTCCTACAATGAGCAGTTCTTC.

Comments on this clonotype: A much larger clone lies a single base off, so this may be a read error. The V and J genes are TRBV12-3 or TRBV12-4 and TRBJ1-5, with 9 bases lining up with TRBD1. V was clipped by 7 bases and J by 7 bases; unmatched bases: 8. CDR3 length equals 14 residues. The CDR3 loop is CASNLTGGWQPQHF. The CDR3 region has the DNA TGTGCCAGCAACCTTACAGGGGGCTGGCAGCCCCAGCATTTT.

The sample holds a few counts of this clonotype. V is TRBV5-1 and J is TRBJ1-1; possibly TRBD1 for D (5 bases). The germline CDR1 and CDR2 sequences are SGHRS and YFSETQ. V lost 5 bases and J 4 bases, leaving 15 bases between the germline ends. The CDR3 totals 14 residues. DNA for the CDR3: TGCGCCAGCAGAACTGGCCCCGGGGGCACTGAAGCTTTCTTT. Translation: CASRTGPGGTEAFF.

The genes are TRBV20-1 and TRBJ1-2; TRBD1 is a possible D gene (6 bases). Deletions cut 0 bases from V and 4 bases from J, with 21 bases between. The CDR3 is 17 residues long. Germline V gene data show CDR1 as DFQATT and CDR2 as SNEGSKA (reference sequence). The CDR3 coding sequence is TGCAGTGCTAGAGACCCGGCTTGGGGGGCCAAGGGCTATGGCTACACCTTC. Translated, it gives CSARDPAWGAKGYGYTF.

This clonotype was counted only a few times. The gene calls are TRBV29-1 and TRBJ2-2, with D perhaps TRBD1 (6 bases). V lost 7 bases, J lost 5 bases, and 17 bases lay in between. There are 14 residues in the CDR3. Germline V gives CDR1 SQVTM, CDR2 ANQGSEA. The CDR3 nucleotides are TGCAGCGCCAAGACAGGTGTCTGGACCGGGGAGCTGTTTTTT. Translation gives CSAKTGVWTGELFF.

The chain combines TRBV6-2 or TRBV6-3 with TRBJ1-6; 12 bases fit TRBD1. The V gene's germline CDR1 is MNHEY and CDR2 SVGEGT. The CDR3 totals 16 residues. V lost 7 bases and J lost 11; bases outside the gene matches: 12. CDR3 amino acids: CASNEPGTGGVTPLHF. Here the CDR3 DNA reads TGTGCCAGCAACGAGCCCGGGACAGGGGGCGTTACACCCCTCCACTTT.

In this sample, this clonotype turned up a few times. The CDR3 here is CASSASGKETQYF. The CDR3 nucleotides are TGTGCCAGCAGCGCTAGCGGAAAAGAGACCCAGTACTTC. This sequence joins TRBV14 and TRBJ2-5, with 7 bases lining up with TRBD2. The CDR3 runs 13 residues. Germline assignment: CDR1 SGHDN and CDR2 FVKESK. V gave up 5 bases and J gave up 3 bases; unmatched junction bases: 3.

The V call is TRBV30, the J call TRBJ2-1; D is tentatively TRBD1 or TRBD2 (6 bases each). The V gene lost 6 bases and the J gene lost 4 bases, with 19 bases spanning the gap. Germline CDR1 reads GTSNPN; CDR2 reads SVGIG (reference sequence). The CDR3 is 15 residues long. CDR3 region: CACGRGTPTYNEQFF. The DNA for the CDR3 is TGTGCCTGCGGCCGGGGGACACCTACTTACAATGAGCAGTTCTTC.